Here is one T cell receptor (beta chain) with its context. This clonotype appeared once. Its antigen has not been determined. No much larger clone is present one base from it, and per-base qualities are unavailable. Just one read gives weak support. Reads for this sample came from an Illumina MiSeq. The public reads were reanalyzed by TCRdb: fastp trimming at Q25, MiXCR alignment, in-frame beta chains only. Each CDR3 protein appears once, grouped with its most common genes and DNA. Recorded for this sample are some 1,500 distinct CDR3 sequences; around 37% of them occurred a single time. Of the sample, approximately 20% is held by the ten largest clones. This entry belongs to a study of T cell repertoires in enteric fever (dated by TCRdb to 2017 to 2018). In terms of the full investigation: The Salmonella-specific repertoire of circulating effector CD4+ T cells was reconstructed from volunteers who had been experimentally challenged with Salmonella Typhi or Paratyphi A. Circulating effector CD4+ T cells that responded to Salmonella infection were identified with mass cytometry. T cell staining, including ex vivo staining, was performed with tetramers loaded with CdtB(105-125) peptide variants (SP110Y, ST110H). In the study, T cell receptor sequencing was integrated with live fluorescence barcoding, mass cytometry and unbiased single-cell cloning.

On the study overall, not on this receptor specifically: S. Typhi- and S. Paratyphi A-specific immunodominant T cell antigens were identified as HlyE and CdtB, respectively. Single amino acid differences in the immunodominant proteins CdtB and PhoN appeared to drive the accumulation of T cells that did not cross-react between serovars. Among the expanded clonotypes were cross-reactive responses to distantly related Salmonella serovars as well as clones that recognized antigens unique to S. Typhi or S. Paratyphi A.

This receptor was taken from a human donor with Salmonella enteric fever, either typhoid or paratyphoid (not recorded which). Specimen: CCR7- CD38- CD4+ T cells from PBMCs.

At the DNA level, the sequence is TGTGCCAGCAGCGTCACGTTTGGGGCTTCCTACGAGCAGTACTTC. Translated, this gives CASSVTFGASYEQYF. The sequence joins TRBV7-3 to TRBJ2-7, and TRBD1 may be the D gene, going by 5 matching bases. The CDR3 measures 15 amino acids from cysteine to phenylalanine. The kept DNA is CDR3 alone, 45 bases in frame from the first base. CDR1 and CDR2, looked up from the germline V gene, are SGHTA and FQGTGA. The junction shows trimming of 5 bases on V and 1 base on J, plus 15 bases between the germline ends.